These 6 T cell receptor beta chains were sequenced from one sample in a study of CD8 T cells in ankylosing spondylitis. MiXCR, run by TCRdb on the 5' RACE reads, gives a single entry per CDR3 protein. The data show around 250,000 distinct CDR3 sequences, 32% seen once. What was sequenced was blood, either unsorted or a sorted T cell fraction (not recorded which). The source is a male donor with ankylosing spondylitis or in good health (not recorded which).

V and J are TRBV12-3 or TRBV12-4 and TRBJ2-1; D remains ambiguous. The CDR3 runs to 15 residues. The V end was cut by 3 bases, the J end by 3 bases, with 12 bases between. CDR3 DNA: TGTGCCAGCAGTTTCAATATGGGAAGCTACAATGAGCAGTTCTTC. It codes for CASSFNMGSYNEQFF.

The V and J genes are TRBV27 and TRBJ2-7; no clear D. The CDR3 totals 13 residues. Trimming removed 1 base at V and 7 bases at J, with 11 bases between. CDR1 MNHEY and CDR2 SMNVEV come from the germline V gene (reference sequence). The CDR3 region is CASSLYSGQEQYF. The CDR3 nucleotides are TGTGCCAGCAGTTTATATTCAGGTCAGGAGCAGTACTTC.

This clonotype was counted a few times. CDR3 bases: TGCAGTGCCCATCGTAGGAGCTCCTACAATGAGCAGTTCTTC. Translation: CSAHRRSSYNEQFF. The chain is built from TRBV20-1 and TRBJ2-1; D is undetermined. V lost 6 bases to trimming and J lost 0 bases, with 12 bases between them. CDR3 length: 14 residues. The germline V gene encodes CDR1 DFQATT and CDR2 SNEGSKA (reference sequence).

This clonotype occurred a few times. The CDR3, as DNA: TGCAGCGTTGGCAACAGACAGGTTCCTGGCTACACCTTC. As protein: CSVGNRQVPGYTF. The chain is built from TRBV29-1 and TRBJ1-2; TRBD1 is a possible D gene (6 bases). Trimming stripped 4 bases from V and 7 bases from J, with 16 bases between. Per the germline V gene, CDR1 is SQVTM and CDR2 is ANQGSEA. This CDR3 comprises 13 residues.

There are a few counts of this clonotype. CDR3 nucleotides: TGCAGCGTTTCAGTGGGGATGGCCAAAAACATTCAGTACTTC. Its translation is CSVSVGMAKNIQYF. The rearrangement uses TRBV29-1 and TRBJ2-4; D ambiguous. This CDR3 is 14 amino acids long. V was clipped by 5 bases and J by 1 base, with 12 bases between them. Germline CDR1 is SQVTM and CDR2 is ANQGSEA.

The chain combines TRBV30 with TRBJ1-5; TRBD1 matches 7 bases. This CDR3 is 16 amino acids long. Germline CDR1 and CDR2: GTSNPN and SVGIG (reference sequence). J lost 2 bases, V lost 0 bases, and 7 bases had no gene match. In DNA, the CDR3 is TGTGCCTGGAGTGTACGTCGAGGGGGCGGCAATCAGCCCCAGCATTTT. Amino acid sequence: CAWSVRRGGGNQPQHF.